The rows below give T cell receptor beta chains drawn from one sample of a study of neurological immune-mediated disorders. From the 5' RACE reads, TCRdb called clonotypes with MiXCR, one entry per CDR3 protein. The repertoire holds 65,000 to 85,000 distinct CDR3 sequences, with 3% to 4% as singletons. Input material: PBMCs. Receptors were obtained from a woman in her forties or fifties with multiple sclerosis. CDR3s include the opening cysteine and the closing phenylalanine or tryptophan. Each record gives: V gene, J gene, CDR3 protein.

v_gene: TRBV12-3/TRBV12-4; j_gene: TRBJ2-3; CDR3aa: CASSPGRDTQYF
v_gene: TRBV20-1; j_gene: TRBJ2-7; CDR3aa: CSARSYRYEQYF
v_gene: TRBV7-9; j_gene: TRBJ2-3; CDR3aa: CASSLTGGRPTDTQYF
v_gene: TRBV15; j_gene: TRBJ1-2; CDR3aa: CATSRDREDYGYTF
v_gene: TRBV20-1; j_gene: TRBJ2-3; CDR3aa: CSAPLDGTFTDTQYF
v_gene: TRBV24-1; j_gene: TRBJ1-5; CDR3aa: CATSGAGNQPQHF
v_gene: TRBV20-1; j_gene: TRBJ2-2; CDR3aa: CSARASGRNTGELFF
v_gene: TRBV20-1; j_gene: TRBJ1-1; CDR3aa: CSASRQGATEAFF
v_gene: TRBV6-5; j_gene: TRBJ1-4; CDR3aa: CASSYSPRGRRNEKLFF
v_gene: TRBV5-1; j_gene: TRBJ1-1; CDR3aa: CASSSGGFTEAFF
v_gene: TRBV15; j_gene: TRBJ2-6; CDR3aa: CATSRDTGMLTGANVLTF
v_gene: TRBV10-3; j_gene: TRBJ1-2; CDR3aa: CAISEGPASLYGYTF
v_gene: TRBV5-8; j_gene: TRBJ1-5; CDR3aa: CASSLAENSNQPQHF
v_gene: TRBV5-1; j_gene: TRBJ2-1; CDR3aa: CASSLVAGVYNEQFF
v_gene: TRBV27; j_gene: TRBJ1-4; CDR3aa: CASHAGRTGPNEKLFF
v_gene: TRBV5-1; j_gene: TRBJ1-3; CDR3aa: CASSPQGIENTIYF
v_gene: TRBV5-5; j_gene: TRBJ1-5; CDR3aa: CASSLTGYSNQPQHF